Below, one T cell receptor beta chain is given with its context. Its specificity is unknown. Germline CDR1 SGHAT, CDR2 FQNNGV. This CDR3 has 14 amino acids. With 5 bases removed from V and 2 bases from J, the gap between germline ends came to 12 bases. Assay used: immunoSEQ multiplex PCR; TCRdb lists only in-frame clones, some missing. This table holds 90,000 to 130,000 clones, roughly 87% found once. This sample was included in a study of OX40 agonist ivuxolimab in advanced cancers. Study in general: With ivuxolimab, an agonistic anti-OX40 (CD134) antibody, patients were treated.

Whole-study results and caveats: Partial responders dosed at 0.1-3.0 mg/kg displayed clonal expansion ranking among the lowest. CD8+ T cells were the subset that, on average, had more expanded clones than CD4+.

The clonotype comes from an adult with an advanced solid tumor such as melanoma, head and neck, liver or kidney cancer. This chain uses TRBV11-2 with TRBJ2-5; D might be TRBD1 or TRBD2, each matching 5 bases. The sequencing used CD4+ or CD8+ T cells sorted from blood, collected in a trial of the OX40 agonist ivuxolimab. DNA for the CDR3: TGTGCCAGCAGCCCTGGGACCCATCAAGAGACCCAGTACTTC. Its translation is CASSPGTHQETQYF.